The sample holds a few counts of the clone carrying this TCR beta chain. Antigen specificity is unknown. CDR1 is GTSNPN, CDR2 SVGIG, per germline (reference sequence). The CDR3 consists of 13 residues. Using a J-beta primer mix together with a sample-barcoded 5' primer, a second PCR was run for roughly 7 to 12 cycles. The study obtained at least 2.5 million CDR3-containing paired-end reads from every sample. MiXCR, applied by TCRdb to the 5' RACE reads, yields one record per CDR3 protein. The table shows around 1.5 million distinct CDR3 sequences, with about 32% occurring only once. The sample originates from a study of blood T cells in healthy people across ages. Findings of the study overall: TCR beta diversity per million T cells fell roughly linearly with age. It was the long-lived donors that had more naive CD4+ cells and higher diversity than aged donors.

V and J are TRBV30 and TRBJ2-5; D may be TRBD2 (5 bases). The closer fit of TRBJ2-7 to the DNA end suggests the J call may be wrong. The TCR originated in a woman between 25 and 40 years old in good health. The sequenced sample consisted of blood. The CDR3, as DNA: TGTGCCCTCGCCGACGGGGTGTCGAGCGAGCAGTACTTC. Its translation: CALADGVSSEQYF.